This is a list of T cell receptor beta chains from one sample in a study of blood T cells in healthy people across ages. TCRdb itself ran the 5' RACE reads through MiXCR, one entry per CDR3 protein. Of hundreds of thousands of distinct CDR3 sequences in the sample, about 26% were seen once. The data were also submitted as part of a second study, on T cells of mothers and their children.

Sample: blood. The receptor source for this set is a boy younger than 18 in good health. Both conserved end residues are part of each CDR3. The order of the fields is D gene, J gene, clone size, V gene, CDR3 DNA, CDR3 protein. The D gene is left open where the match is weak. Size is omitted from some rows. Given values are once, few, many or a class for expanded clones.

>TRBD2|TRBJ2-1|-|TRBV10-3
TGTGCCACGGGGACTAGCGGGGGGCAGGTGCACAATGAGCAGTTCTTC
CATGTSGGQVHNEQFF
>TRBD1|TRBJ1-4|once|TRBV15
TGTGCCACCAGCCGGCCGGGGACAGATAATGAAAAACTGTTTTTT
CATSRPGTDNEKLFF
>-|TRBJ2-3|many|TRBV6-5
TGTGCCAGCAGTTACTCGGGACTCCCGGGCCCAGATACGCAGTATTTT
CASSYSGLPGPDTQYF
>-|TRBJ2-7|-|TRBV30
TGTGCCTGGAGTGTCACTGACGGCTCCTACGAGCAGTACTTC
CAWSVTDGSYEQYF
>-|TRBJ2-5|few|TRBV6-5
TGTGCCAGCAGTAGACTACTAGCTCGAGAGACCCAGTACTTC
CASSRLLARETQYF
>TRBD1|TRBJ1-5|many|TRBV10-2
TGCGCCAGCGGCGACAGGGTGGATCAGCCCCAGCATTTT
CASGDRVDQPQHF
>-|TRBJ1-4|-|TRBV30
TGTGCCTGGAGTGCAACAGCGGGGAATGAAAAACTGTTTTTT
CAWSATAGNEKLFF
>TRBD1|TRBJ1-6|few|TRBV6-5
TGTGCCAGCAGTCCGACAGGGCATCCAAATTCACCCCTCCACTTT
CASSPTGHPNSPLHF
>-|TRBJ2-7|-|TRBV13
TGTGCCAGCAGCTTTCGGGGGATCTCAGGGTACGAGCAGTACTTC
CASSFRGISGYEQYF
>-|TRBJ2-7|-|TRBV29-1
TGCAGCGTTGCCGGGACGACGAGCTCCTACGAGCAGTACTTC
CSVAGTTSSYEQYF
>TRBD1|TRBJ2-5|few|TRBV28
TGTGCCAGCAGTCCAGGGGGCCGGGCACATCCTACTCAAGAGACCCAGTACTTC
CASSPGGRAHPTQETQYF